This is a list of T cell receptor beta chains from one sample in a study of blood T cells in healthy people across ages. TCRdb analysed the 5' RACE reads with MiXCR anew, one entry per CDR3 protein. Of around 1,800,000 distinct CDR3 sequences listed, about 39% are singletons. Sequences were obtained from blood. All receptors derive from a human donor in good health. CDR3s include the opening cysteine and the closing phenylalanine or tryptophan. D genes are given only for firm matches. Rows may omit the clone size; those that give it use once, few, many or a size class.

clone size,D gene,V gene,J gene,CDR3 protein,CDR3 DNA
few,TRBD2,TRBV12-3/TRBV12-4,TRBJ2-1,CASTPTGTSGGTVHEQFF,TGTGCCAGCACCCCGACCGGGACTAGCGGGGGAACTGTTCATGAGCAGTTCTTC
NA,NA,TRBV4-1,TRBJ1-2,CASSQPGQTHGYTF,TGCGCCAGCAGCCAACCTGGACAGACCCATGGCTACACCTTC
many,NA,TRBV7-3,TRBJ2-6,CASSSTGTGANVLTF,TGTGCCAGCAGCTCCACAGGGACAGGGGCCAACGTCCTGACTTTC
NA,NA,TRBV11-2,TRBJ2-3,CASSLGGSLSTDTQYF,TGTGCCAGCAGCCTAGGTGGCAGTCTTAGCACAGATACGCAGTATTTT
many,NA,TRBV29-1,TRBJ1-2,CSVDGYGYTF,TGCAGCGTTGACGGTTATGGCTACACCTTC
NA,TRBD1,TRBV6-6,TRBJ1-4,CASSRGQGRPNEKLFF,TGTGCCAGCAGTCGGGGACAGGGGAGACCTAATGAAAAACTGTTTTTT
few,TRBD1,TRBV27,TRBJ1-5,CASSPGTGYNQPQHF,TGTGCCAGCAGTCCCGGGACAGGATACAATCAGCCCCAGCATTTT
NA,NA,TRBV10-3,TRBJ2-7,CAISDRGGDEQYF,TGTGCCATCAGTGACAGGGGAGGGGACGAGCAGTACTTC
few,NA,TRBV12-3/TRBV12-4,TRBJ1-1,CASSPDTHLEAFF,TGTGCCAGCAGTCCAGATACCCATTTAGAAGCTTTCTTT
NA,NA,TRBV10-3,TRBJ2-1,CAIRESEGDGEQFF,TGTGCCATCAGGGAGTCCGAGGGGGATGGTGAGCAGTTCTTC
NA,NA,TRBV7-3,TRBJ2-3,CASSLTSLGGGTQYF,TGTGCCAGCAGCTTAACTAGTCTAGGAGGGGGGACGCAGTATTTT
few,TRBD2,TRBV7-2,TRBJ2-7,CACSLGRLAGTYEQYF,TGTGCCTGCAGCTTAGGCAGGCTAGCGGGGACCTACGAGCAGTACTTC
few,NA,TRBV20-1,TRBJ2-1,CSAKRGGYGEQFF,TGCAGTGCCAAAAGAGGGGGTTATGGTGAGCAGTTCTTC
NA,NA,TRBV5-1,TRBJ1-2,CASSRAGEDGYTF,TGCGCCAGCAGCCGGGCAGGGGAGGATGGCTACACCTTC
NA,NA,TRBV25-1,TRBJ1-2,CASSEYGQGLYGYTF,TGTGCCAGCAGTGAATACGGGCAGGGGCTCTATGGCTACACCTTC
few,TRBD1,TRBV6-5,TRBJ2-5,CASSPGLTGGQETQYF,TGTGCCAGCAGTCCTGGGCTGACAGGGGGACAAGAGACCCAGTACTTC
once,NA,TRBV6-4,TRBJ2-2,CASSGSGDTGELFF,TGTGCCAGCAGTGGGTCGGGCGACACCGGGGAGCTGTTTTTT
once,NA,TRBV9,TRBJ2-1,CASSPSSPYNEQFF,TGTGCCAGCAGCCCCAGCTCCCCCTACAATGAGCAGTTCTTC
many,NA,TRBV20-1,TRBJ2-7,CSARDSFGDEQYF,TGCAGTGCTAGAGATTCTTTTGGGGACGAGCAGTACTTC
few,TRBD2,TRBV5-1,TRBJ2-7,CASVSGAGDSYEQYF,TGCGCCAGCGTATCCGGAGCGGGGGATTCCTACGAGCAGTACTTC
few,NA,TRBV12-3/TRBV12-4,TRBJ1-1,CASSGTRYTEAFF,TGTGCCAGCAGTGGGACTCGCTACACTGAAGCTTTCTTT
NA,NA,TRBV6-2/TRBV6-3,TRBJ1-5,CASKPPGTRNQPQHF,TGTGCCAGCAAACCGCCCGGGACAAGAAATCAGCCCCAGCATTTT
NA,TRBD1,TRBV6-5,TRBJ2-7,CASRDDRGSGYEQYF,TGTGCCAGCAGGGACGACAGGGGATCAGGCTACGAGCAGTACTTC
NA,TRBD2,TRBV6-2/TRBV6-3,TRBJ2-1,CASSSRGGTNNEQFF,TGTGCCAGCAGTTCCCGCGGGGGGACTAACAATGAGCAGTTCTTC
NA,NA,TRBV9,TRBJ1-2,CASSVTTVGYGYTF,TGTGCCAGCAGCGTGACGACAGTCGGCTATGGCTACACCTTC
NA,NA,TRBV6-5,TRBJ1-4,CASSTGPNEKLFF,TGTGCCAGCAGTACTGGGCCTAATGAAAAACTGTTTTTT